This T cell receptor beta chain was observed in a study of spatial heterogeneity in lung cancer. Study-level findings and limits: The number of expanded tumor alpha and beta chains correlated with mutation number.

TCR cDNA molecules each had a unique molecular identifier. A single record per CDR3 protein comes from TCRdb applying MiXCR to the 5' RACE reads. Among several thousand distinct CDR3 sequences listed, approximately 17% were seen once. As to time point: sample taken at primary tumor resection. Whole RNA from tumor, nontumor lung or frozen PBMC was sequenced unsorted. This clonotype is classed as medium-sized. Its antigen remains unidentified. This receptor was taken from a female donor with early-stage non-small cell lung cancer. This specimen consisted of lung tumor tissue, obtained at surgery.

The CDR3: CASSRQGQAPFYEQYF. The CDR3 region has the DNA TGTGCCAGCAGTAGACAGGGACAAGCGCCCTTCTACGAGCAGTACTTC. The chain is built from TRBV6-2 or TRBV6-3 and TRBJ2-7; 7 nucleotides agree with TRBD1. Germline V gene lookup returns CDR1 MNHEY and CDR2 SVGEGT. Trimming cost V 5 bases and J 3 bases; bases outside gene matches: 13. This CDR3 region has 16 residues.